This entry lists 16 T cell receptor beta chains sequenced from one sample in a study of response to subunit inactivated influenza vaccine. TCRdb redid the calling of the RT-PCR reads with MiXCR, one entry per CDR3 protein. The sample contains 650,000 to 850,000 distinct CDR3 sequences, more than 11% of which appear only once. The sequenced sample was PBMCs from blood, obtained approximately 15 days before vaccination. The receptors here all came from a man between 45 and 60 years old who received an inactivated influenza vaccine.

This clonotype was seen more than once but under ten times. The chain recombines TRBV3-1 with TRBJ2-1; D gene ambiguous. The CDR3 is 14 residues long. Germline V gives CDR1 LGHDT, CDR2 YNNKEL (reference sequence). The V and J ends lost 3 bases and 1 base respectively, with 7 bases between them. As DNA, the CDR3 is TGTGCCAGCAGCCAGAGGTGGTCCTACAATGAGCAGTTCTTC. It translates to CASSQRWSYNEQFF.

Ten or more counts support this clonotype. The V gene is TRBV28, the J gene TRBJ1-3, with D hard to call. V lost 5 bases and J lost 0, with 5 bases in between. Germline lookup yields CDR1 MDHEN and CDR2 SYDVKM. This CDR3 has 13 amino acids. CDR3 sequence: CASSRASGNTIYF. The CDR3 DNA sequence: TGTGCCAGCAGTCGGGCCTCTGGAAACACCATATATTTT.

The rearrangement uses TRBV7-2 and TRBJ2-2; D gene unclear. Germline assignment: CDR1 SGHTA and CDR2 FQGNSA. Trimming left V 4 bases short and J 4 bases short, with 10 bases between. This CDR3 region has 14 residues. The CDR3 region has the DNA TGTGCCAGCAGCTCCTCTAGAACCACCGGGGAGCTGTTTTTT. Translated, it gives CASSSSRTTGELFF.

This sequence joins TRBV9 and TRBJ1-4, with D possibly matching TRBD1 (6 bases). The CDR3 covers 13 residues. Germline V gene data show CDR1 as SGDLS and CDR2 as YYNGEE. The ends were cut back, 4 bases at V and 7 bases at J, with 11 bases in the middle. The DNA of the CDR3 is TGTGCCAGCAGCTCCAGGGGTGGTGAAAAACTGTTTTTT. Its protein product is CASSSRGGEKLFF.

This clonotype was counted at least ten times. This sequence joins TRBV29-1 and TRBJ2-1, with TRBD2 matching over 8 bases. Losses at the gene ends were 7 bases for V and 8 bases for J; bases not matched to a gene: 7. The CDR3 has 12 residues. Germline V gives CDR1 SQVTM, CDR2 ANQGSEA. CDR3 nucleotides: TGCAGCGAGGAGGGACTAGGCGATGAGCAGTTCTTC. As protein: CSEEGLGDEQFF.

The sample holds many counts of this clonotype. This sequence joins TRBV5-1 and TRBJ1-1, with 7 bases matching TRBD1. CDR1 and CDR2 (germline): SGHRS, YFSETQ. The V gene end was trimmed by 4 bases and the J gene end by 11 bases; junction bases not matched to a gene: 14. This CDR3 has 14 amino acids. The CDR3 sequence is CASSLDQIGTEAFF. For the CDR3, the DNA is TGCGCCAGCAGCCTTGACCAAATCGGGACAGAGGCTTTCTTT.

V and J are TRBV4-3 and TRBJ2-1, with 7 nucleotides matching TRBD2. Germline CDR1 reads LGHNA; CDR2 reads YSLEER. CDR3 size: 15 residues. The V and J ends lost 1 base and 9 bases, in that order; junction bases with no gene match: 9. CDR3 in amino acids: CASSQVNSGLSEQFF. The CDR3 bases are TGCGCCAGCAGCCAAGTAAACTCGGGACTAAGTGAGCAGTTCTTC.

This chain links TRBV28 with TRBJ2-1; D is possibly TRBD2 (6 bases). Trimming pared 4 bases from V and 4 bases from J, leaving 14 bases between. There are 15 residues in the CDR3. Looked up from germline, CDR1 is MDHEN and CDR2 is SYDVKM. The CDR3 is CASSYPGSLYNEQFF. Here the CDR3 DNA reads TGTGCCAGCAGTTATCCCGGGAGCCTTTACAATGAGCAGTTCTTC. The entire variable domain, with the rest obtained from reference TRBV28 and TRBJ2-1, is as follows: DVKVTQSSRYLVKRTGEKVFLECVQDMDHENMFWYRQDPGLGLRLIYFSYDVKMKEKGDIPEGYSVSREKKERFSLILESASTNQTSMYLCASSYPGSLYNEQFFGPGTRLTVL.

The J gene is TRBJ2-1, the V gene TRBV18; TRBD1 aligns across 11 bases. Looked up from germline, CDR1 is KGHSH and CDR2 is LQKENI. V gave up 8 bases and J gave up 6 bases; unmatched junction bases: 6. The CDR3 consists of 14 residues. In nucleotides, the CDR3 is TGTGCCAGCCTCGGCGGGACAGGGGGCAATGAGCAGTTCTTC. Translated, it gives CASLGGTGGNEQFF.

This clonotype was found a few times. V gene TRBV7-2 combines with J gene TRBJ1-1; 8 bases match TRBD1. CDR3 length equals 14 residues. Germline CDR1 SGHTA, CDR2 FQGNSA. The V and J ends lost 6 bases and 1 base, in that order; junction bases with no gene match: 4. The CDR3 nucleotides are TGTGCCAGCAGGCCTACAGGGGGGAACACTGAAGCTTTCTTT. It codes for CASRPTGGNTEAFF.

The chain joins TRBV7-2 to TRBJ2-3; D tentatively reads TRBD1 or TRBD2 (5 bases each). Germline CDR1 and CDR2: SGHTA and FQGNSA. This CDR3 has 14 residues. Trimming removed 4 bases at V and 7 bases at J, with 15 bases between. The CDR3 reads CASSSGAGVNTQYF. The CDR3 nucleotides read TGTGCCAGCAGCTCCGGGGCGGGTGTGAATACGCAGTATTTT.

This clonotype turned up a few times. CDR3 loop: CSAGRGSRPDTQYF. CDR3 bases: TGCAGCGCTGGACGGGGATCCCGGCCAGATACGCAGTATTTT. V usage is TRBV29-1 and J usage is TRBJ2-3; weak D call: TRBD2 (5 bases). Germline V gene data show CDR1 as SQVTM and CDR2 as ANQGSEA. The CDR3 has 14 residues. Trimming took off 7 bases at V and 4 bases at J, with 18 bases between the two ends.

V is TRBV7-9 and J is TRBJ2-1; 10 bases agree with TRBD2. Germline CDR1 SEHNR, CDR2 FQNEAQ (reference sequence). The CDR3 runs 14 residues. Trimming at V came to 5 bases and at J to 10 bases, leaving 8 bases not matched to a gene. CDR3: CASSPTSGVEEQFF. CDR3 nucleotides: TGTGCCAGCAGCCCCACTAGCGGGGTCGAGGAGCAGTTCTTC. The complete variable domain, with remaining parts taken from reference TRBV7-9 and TRBJ2-1, reads DTGVSQNPRHKITKRGQNVTFRCDPISEHNRLYWYRQTLGQGPEFLTYFQNEAQLEKSRLLSDRFSAERPKGSFSTLEIQRTEQGDSAMYLCASSPTSGVEEQFFGPGTRLTVL.

The sample holds a few counts of this clonotype. The chain is built from TRBV11-2 and TRBJ2-7; D unclear. V was clipped by 6 bases and J by 7 bases, with 10 bases between them. This CDR3 is 11 amino acids long. Per the germline V gene, CDR1 is SGHAT and CDR2 is FQNNGV. This chain's CDR3 is CASSTTWEQYF. The CDR3 coding sequence is TGTGCCAGCAGTACTACGTGGGAGCAGTACTTC.

This clonotype was observed many times. The chain combines TRBV29-1 with TRBJ2-3; D possibly uses TRBD1 or TRBD2 (5 bases each). The germline V and J ends were trimmed by 4 bases and 1 base, with 18 bases remaining between them. CDR3 size: 16 residues. Germline values: CDR1 SQVTM, CDR2 ANQGSEA. CDR3 protein: CSVVGVQVDGTDTQYF. The CDR3 DNA follows: TGCAGCGTTGTGGGGGTACAGGTCGATGGCACAGATACGCAGTATTTT.

V gene TRBV29-1 combines with J gene TRBJ2-2; D uncertain. Germline V gene sequence: CDR1 SQVTM, CDR2 ANQGSEA. CDR3 size: 12 residues. Between the trimmed V and J ends, which lost 4 bases and 5 bases, there was a span of 8 bases. The CDR3 loop is CSVAWRTGELFF. DNA for the CDR3: TGCAGCGTTGCTTGGCGAACCGGGGAGCTGTTTTTT.